The TCR beta chain under discussion was sequenced for a study of OX40 agonist ivuxolimab in advanced cancers. Some background on the complete study: Ivuxolimab, which targeted the costimulatory receptor OX40 (CD134), was an agonistic, fully human IgG2 monoclonal antibody. Intravenous ivuxolimab was administered to patients every 2 weeks at six dose levels: 0.01, 0.1, 0.3, 1.5, 3 and 10 mg/kg. Of the approximately 53 patients in dose escalation, approximately 20 had hepatocellular carcinoma, some 15 had melanoma, 9 had renal cell carcinoma and 9 had head and neck cancer. In the dose-escalation cohort, more than 80% of patients were male, and the mean age was around 60 years with a range of roughly 20 to 85. Prior anti-PD-1, anti-PD-L1 or anti-CTLA-4 therapy was permitted, and checkpoint inhibitors had been received by less than 45% of dose-escalation patients. Partial responses occurred in three dose-escalation patients, of whom one had hepatocellular carcinoma and two had cutaneous melanoma. Peripheral TCRbeta sequencing aimed to test whether ivuxolimab altered TCR sequence diversity and caused clonal T-cell expansion. The paper covers the monotherapy dose-escalation part of the phase I ivuxolimab trial, which included N ≈ 57 patients. Here is what the overall study found, with its caveats: At doses of 0.1 to 3.0 mg/kg, clonal expansion of both CD4+ and CD8+ T cells in blood was seen between baseline and week 6. In the 0.1-3.0 mg/kg groups, partial responders were among the patients with the lowest normalized peripheral clonal expansion, particularly in CD8+ T cells. Low levels of normalized T-cell clonal expansion were also seen in some patients who did not respond. On average, CD8+ T cells showed more expanded clones than CD4+ T cells after ivuxolimab. Which antigens the clonally expanded peripheral T cells were specific for was not determined.

The CDR3, from cysteine to phenylalanine, totals 15 residues. The kept DNA is CDR3 alone, 45 bases in frame from the first base. Trimming at the junction amounts to 5 bases on V and 4 bases on J, and the germline ends lie 17 bases apart. Taken from the germline V gene (reference sequence), the CDR1 and CDR2 loops are SGHAT and FQDESV. For sequencing of the TCRbeta CDR3 region, genomic DNA was extracted from the sorted cells. The immunoSEQ Assay was used to sequence the TCRbeta CDR3 regions. TCRdb carries this immuneACCESS record with in-frame sequences only. Its versions omit some clonotypes, under half of them owing to an unresolved V gene in the studies checked, with the rest unexplained. The sample table shows roughly 100,000 clones, and around 85% are seen once. The ten largest clones capture less than 5% of the sample. This clone was counted between two and nine times. It lacks a known antigen. No much larger clone exists at a distance of one base, and base qualities are not known.

The trial excluded patients who had a history of autoimmune disease or who were on systemic immunosuppression. Peripheral blood for TCR sequencing was drawn from every dose cohort at baseline, at cycle 4 day 1 and at cycle 7 day 1. The samples were drawn from a first-in-human, open-label, multicenter phase I dose-escalation trial of ivuxolimab. Adults with locally advanced or metastatic melanoma, renal cell, hepatocellular, or head and neck squamous cell carcinoma were enrolled in the trial. Before TCR sequencing, CD4+ T cells and CD8+ T cells were sorted from peripheral blood as separate populations.

The receptor chain draws on TRBV11-1 and TRBJ1-2; perhaps TRBD1 is the D gene, with 5 bases matching. The TCR comes from an adult with an advanced solid tumor such as melanoma, head and neck, liver or kidney cancer. The specimen comprised CD4+ or CD8+ T cells sorted from blood, sampled in a trial of the OX40 agonist ivuxolimab. The DNA sequence follows: TGTGCCAGCAGCGCCGCCGGGGGAGGAGGCTATGGCTACACCTTC. It translates to CASSAAGGGGYGYTF.